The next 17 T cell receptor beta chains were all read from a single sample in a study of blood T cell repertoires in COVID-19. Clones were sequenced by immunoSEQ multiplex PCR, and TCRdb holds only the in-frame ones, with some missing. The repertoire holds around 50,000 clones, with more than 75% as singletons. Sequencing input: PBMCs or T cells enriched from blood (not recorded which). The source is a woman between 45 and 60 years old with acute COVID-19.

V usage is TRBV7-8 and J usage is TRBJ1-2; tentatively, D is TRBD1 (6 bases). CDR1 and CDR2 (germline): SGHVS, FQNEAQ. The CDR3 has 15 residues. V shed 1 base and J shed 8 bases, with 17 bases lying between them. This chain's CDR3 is CASSLERGAKSGYTF. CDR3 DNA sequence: TGTGCCAGCAGCTTAGAGCGGGGGGCCAAATCGGGCTACACCTTC.

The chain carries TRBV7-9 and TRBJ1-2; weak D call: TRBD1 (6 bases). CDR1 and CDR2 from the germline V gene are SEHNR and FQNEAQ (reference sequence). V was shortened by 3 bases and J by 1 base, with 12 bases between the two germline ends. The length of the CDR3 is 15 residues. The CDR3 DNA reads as TGTGCCAGCAGCTTCGGACAGCCGGGTAACTATGGCTACACCTTC. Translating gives CASSFGQPGNYGYTF.

CDR3 sequence reads: CASSYGNRVETQYF. In DNA, the CDR3 is TGTGCCAGCAGTTATGGTAACAGGGTAGAGACCCAGTACTTC. This chain connects TRBV28 to TRBJ2-5; TRBD1 might be the D (6 bases). V lost 4 bases, J lost 4 bases, and 13 bases lay in between. Germline CDR1 and CDR2: MDHEN and SYDVKM. The CDR3 is made up of 14 amino acids.

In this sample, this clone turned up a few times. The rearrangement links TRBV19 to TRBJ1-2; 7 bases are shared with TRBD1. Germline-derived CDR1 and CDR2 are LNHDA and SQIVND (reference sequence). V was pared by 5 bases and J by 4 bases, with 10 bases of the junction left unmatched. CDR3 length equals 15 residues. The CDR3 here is CASSLDRFFSYGYTF. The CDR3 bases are TGTGCCAGTAGTCTGGACAGGTTCTTTTCCTATGGCTACACCTTC.

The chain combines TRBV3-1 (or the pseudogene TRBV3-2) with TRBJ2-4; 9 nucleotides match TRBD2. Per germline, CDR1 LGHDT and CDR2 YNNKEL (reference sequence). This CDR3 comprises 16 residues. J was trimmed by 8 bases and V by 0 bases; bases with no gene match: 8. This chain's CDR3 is CASSQDWRGGVDIQYF. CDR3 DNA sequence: TGTGCCAGCAGCCAAGATTGGCGGGGGGGCGTGGACATTCAGTACTTC.

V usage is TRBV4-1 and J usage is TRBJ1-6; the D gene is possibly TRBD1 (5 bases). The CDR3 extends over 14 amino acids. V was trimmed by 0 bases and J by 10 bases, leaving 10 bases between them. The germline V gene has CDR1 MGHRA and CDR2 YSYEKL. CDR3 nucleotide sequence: TGCGCCAGCAGCCAAGATTCAGGGAGGTCACCCCTCCACTTT. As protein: CASSQDSGRSPLHF.

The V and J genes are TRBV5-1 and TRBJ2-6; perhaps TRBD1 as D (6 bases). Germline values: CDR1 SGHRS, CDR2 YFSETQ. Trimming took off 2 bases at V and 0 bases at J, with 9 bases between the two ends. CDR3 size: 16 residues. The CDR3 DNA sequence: TGCGCCAGCAGCTTCACAGGGACCTCTGGGGCCAACGTCCTGACTTTC. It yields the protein CASSFTGTSGANVLTF.

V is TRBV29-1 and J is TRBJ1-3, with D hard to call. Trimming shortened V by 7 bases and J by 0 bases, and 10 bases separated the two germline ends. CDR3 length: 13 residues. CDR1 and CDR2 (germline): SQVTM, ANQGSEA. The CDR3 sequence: CSGSVSSGNTIYF. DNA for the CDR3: TGCAGCGGTTCGGTGAGCTCTGGAAACACCATATATTTT.

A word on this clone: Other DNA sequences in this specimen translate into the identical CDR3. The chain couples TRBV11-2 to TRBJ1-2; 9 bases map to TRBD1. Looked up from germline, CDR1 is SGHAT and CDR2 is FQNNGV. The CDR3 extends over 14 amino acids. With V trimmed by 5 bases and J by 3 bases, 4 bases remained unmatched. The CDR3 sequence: CASSPTGGHYGYTF. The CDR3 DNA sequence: TGTGCCAGCAGCCCGACAGGGGGACACTATGGCTACACCTTC.

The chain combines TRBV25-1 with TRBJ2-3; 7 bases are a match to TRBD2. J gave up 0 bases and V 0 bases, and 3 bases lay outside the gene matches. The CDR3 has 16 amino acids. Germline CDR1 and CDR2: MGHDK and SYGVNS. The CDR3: CASSEYAGVSTDTQYF. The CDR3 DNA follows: TGTGCCAGCAGTGAATATGCGGGGGTTAGCACAGATACGCAGTATTTT. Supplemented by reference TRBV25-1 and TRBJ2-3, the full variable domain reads EADIYQTPRYLVIGTGKKITLECSQTMGHDKMYWYQQDPGMELHLIHYSYGVNSTEKGDLSSESTVSRIRTEHFPLTLESARPSHTSQYLCASSEYAGVSTDTQYFGPGTRLTVL.

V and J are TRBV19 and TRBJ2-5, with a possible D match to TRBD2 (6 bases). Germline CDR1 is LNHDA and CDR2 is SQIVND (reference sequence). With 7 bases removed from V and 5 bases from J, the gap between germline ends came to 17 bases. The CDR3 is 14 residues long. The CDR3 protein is CASMEGGAGETQYF. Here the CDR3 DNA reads TGTGCCAGTATGGAGGGCGGGGCCGGGGAGACCCAGTACTTC. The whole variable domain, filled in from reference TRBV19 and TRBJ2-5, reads DGGITQSPKYLFRKEGQNVTLSCEQNLNHDAMYWYRQDPGQGLRLIYYSQIVNDFQKGDIAEGYSVSREKKESFPLTVTSAQKNPTAFYLCASMEGGAGETQYFGPGTRLLVL.

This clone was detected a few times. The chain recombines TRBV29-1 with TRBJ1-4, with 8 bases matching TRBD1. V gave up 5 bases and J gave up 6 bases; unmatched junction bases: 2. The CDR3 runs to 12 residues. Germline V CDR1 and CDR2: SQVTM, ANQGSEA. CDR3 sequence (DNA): TGCAGCGTTACAGGGGGAGATGAAAAACTGTTTTTT. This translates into CSVTGGDEKLFF.

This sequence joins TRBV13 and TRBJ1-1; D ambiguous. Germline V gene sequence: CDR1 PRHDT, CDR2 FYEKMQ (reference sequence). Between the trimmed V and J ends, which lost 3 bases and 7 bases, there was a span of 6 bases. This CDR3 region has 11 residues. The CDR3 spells CASSFQYEAFF. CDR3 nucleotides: TGTGCCAGCAGCTTCCAGTATGAAGCTTTCTTT.

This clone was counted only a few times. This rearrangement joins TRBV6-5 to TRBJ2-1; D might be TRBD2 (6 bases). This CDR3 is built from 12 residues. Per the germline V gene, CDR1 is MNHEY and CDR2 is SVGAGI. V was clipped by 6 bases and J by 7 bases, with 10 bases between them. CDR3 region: CASSLTSNEQFF. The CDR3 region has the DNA TGTGCCAGCAGCCTGACTAGTAATGAGCAGTTCTTC.

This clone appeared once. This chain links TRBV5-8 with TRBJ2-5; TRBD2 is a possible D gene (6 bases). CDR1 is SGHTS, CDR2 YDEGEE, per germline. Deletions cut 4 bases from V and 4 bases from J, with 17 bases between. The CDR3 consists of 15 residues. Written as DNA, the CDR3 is TGTGCCAGCAGCGGTGGTCTGGGGAGGCGAGAGACCCAGTACTTC. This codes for CASSGGLGRRETQYF. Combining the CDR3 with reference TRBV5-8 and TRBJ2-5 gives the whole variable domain EAGVTQSPTHLIKTRGQQATLRCSPISGHTSVYWYQQALGLGLQFLLWYDEGEERNRGNFPPRFSGRQFPNYSSELNVNALELEDSALYLCASSGGLGRRETQYFGPGTRLLVL.

CDR3 coding DNA: TGTGCCAGCAGCGATCGACAGGGTTGGTACGAGCAGTACTTC. Translation gives CASSDRQGWYEQYF. The chain carries TRBV7-2 and TRBJ2-7, with TRBD1 matching over 7 bases. V lost 5 bases and J lost 4; bases outside the gene matches: 8. Germline assignment: CDR1 SGHTA and CDR2 FQGNSA. The CDR3 totals 14 residues.

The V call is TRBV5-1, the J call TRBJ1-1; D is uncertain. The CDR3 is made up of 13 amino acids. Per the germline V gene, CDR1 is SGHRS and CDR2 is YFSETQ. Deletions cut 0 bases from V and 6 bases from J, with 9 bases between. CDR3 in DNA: TGCGCCAGCAGCTTGGTCCCTAACGCTGAAGCTTTCTTT. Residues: CASSLVPNAEAFF. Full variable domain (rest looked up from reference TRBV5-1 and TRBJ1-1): KAGVTQTPRYLIKTRGQQVTLSCSPISGHRSVSWYQQTPGQGLQFLFEYFSETQRNKGNFPGRFSGRQFSNSRSEMNVSTLELGDSALYLCASSLVPNAEAFFGQGTRLTVV.